The present T cell receptor (delta chain) was sequenced within a study of delta chains in infants with herpesvirus infections. Study in general: A Ugandan infant cohort was followed from birth for primary CMV.

By frequency in the sample, this clone is large (0.1 to 1%). CDR3 length: 17 amino acids. CDR1 is GEAIGNYY and CDR2 is EKD in the germline V gene. V shed 6 bases and J 2 bases; nucleotides not matched to a gene: 5. Reverse transcription of PBMC RNA used primers specific for the gamma and delta chains. TCRdb re-called the RT-PCR reads through CATT. The sample holds roughly 1,200 delta-chain clones, roughly 30% seen once. The TCR sequence derives from a human donor who was a Ugandan infant, either HIV-exposed or HIV-unexposed (not recorded which). The chain couples TRDV2 to TRDJ3, with 11 bases that match TRDD3. Sequencing was performed on peripheral blood, taken at time point 1 of longitudinal follow-up. The DNA for the CDR3 is TGTGCCTGTTGCGTACTGGGGGATACCTGGGACACCCGACAGATGTTTTTC. This gives the protein CACCVLGDTWDTRQMFF.